The TCR beta chain described here comes from a study of shared clonotypes between healthy human individuals. The V end lost 5 bases, the J end lost 6 bases, and 8 bases lay between the germline ends. The CDR3 totals 11 residues. CDR1 and CDR2 from the germline V gene are DFQATT and SNEGSKA (reference sequence). Sequenced by immunoSEQ multiplex PCR; TCRdb stores in-frame clones only, minus some. The repertoire consists of approximately 2.4 million clones, with roughly 95% occurring once and the leading ten covering roughly 0.13%. Remarks on this clone: Other DNA sequences in the sample encode the same CDR3.

This clonotype was sampled from a man younger than 35 in good health. The V call is TRBV20-1, the J call TRBJ2-1; D is undetermined. The sample consisted of naive CD4+ T cells sorted from blood. Regarding subset: CD45RA+ positively selected. In DNA, the CDR3 is TGCAGTGCTCCAACCTCCAATGAGCAGTTCTTC. This translates into CSAPTSNEQFF.